What follows describes a single TCR beta chain. What it binds is not known. This sample is drawn from a study of shared clonotypes between healthy human individuals. In the study overall: Samples came from a couple of female and a few male donors aged 18 to 49.

When replicate PCRs were run on sorted subsets, they used roughly 0.2 ug DNA, tens of thousands of T cell genomes. TCRdb keeps only in-frame clones here, not all; method: immunoSEQ multiplex PCR. Of around 2.1 million clones in the sample, 85% to 95% were seen once. Naive CD8 cells were CD45RO-negative, positively selected for CCR7, excluding terminally differentiated effector memory CD45RA+ cells. There were no recent acute infections or vaccinations among the donors, who were healthy HIV-negative adults. The study's findings and limits: Despite large depth, rarefaction showed incomplete sorted-subset sequencing.

The CDR3 runs to 13 residues. Germline V gene data show CDR1 as MNHEY and CDR2 as SVGAGI. Trimming removed 2 bases at V and 7 bases at J, with 9 bases between. The sequence was obtained from a man aged 18 to 30 in good health. Some clones in this sample may be carry-over from other donors' samples. The chain combines TRBV6-5 with TRBJ2-1; D is unclear. The sample taken for sequencing was naive CD8+ T cells from PBMCs. The CDR3 nucleotides read TGTGCCAGCAGTTACGGTTACGGGAATGAGCAGTTCTTC. It is translated as CASSYGYGNEQFF.